This T cell receptor beta chain was identified in a study of T-cell memory formation after mild COVID-19. Turning to the study itself: The two donors had largely donor-specific TCR clusters. Study findings and constraints: Clones that contracted from day 15 to 85 had balanced CD4/CD8; later expanders were CD4+ biased. CD4+ contracting clones lay mainly in CM and EM, CD8+ ones in EMRA.

V was pared by 0 bases and J by 4 bases, with 0 bases between. This CDR3 spans 10 amino acids. Looked up from germline, CDR1 is DFQATT and CDR2 is SNEGSKA (reference sequence). Libraries for TCRalpha and TCRbeta carried sample barcodes and unique molecular identifiers via 5'RACE. TCRdb reanalysed the 5' RACE reads using MiXCR and keeps one entry per CDR3 protein. The data show roughly 150,000 distinct CDR3 sequences, 14% to 15% seen once. On this clonotype: Its matching antigen is unknown.

V gene TRBV20-1 combines with J gene TRBJ1-1; no clear D gene. This clonotype was obtained from an adult woman who had mild COVID-19 (a few samples of this study predate the infection). Cell type and time point are not known. The sequencing sample was made of PBMCs or a T cell subset sorted from them (not recorded which). The CDR3 sequence: CSARDTEAFF. The CDR3 nucleotides read TGCAGTGCTAGAGACACTGAAGCTTTCTTT.